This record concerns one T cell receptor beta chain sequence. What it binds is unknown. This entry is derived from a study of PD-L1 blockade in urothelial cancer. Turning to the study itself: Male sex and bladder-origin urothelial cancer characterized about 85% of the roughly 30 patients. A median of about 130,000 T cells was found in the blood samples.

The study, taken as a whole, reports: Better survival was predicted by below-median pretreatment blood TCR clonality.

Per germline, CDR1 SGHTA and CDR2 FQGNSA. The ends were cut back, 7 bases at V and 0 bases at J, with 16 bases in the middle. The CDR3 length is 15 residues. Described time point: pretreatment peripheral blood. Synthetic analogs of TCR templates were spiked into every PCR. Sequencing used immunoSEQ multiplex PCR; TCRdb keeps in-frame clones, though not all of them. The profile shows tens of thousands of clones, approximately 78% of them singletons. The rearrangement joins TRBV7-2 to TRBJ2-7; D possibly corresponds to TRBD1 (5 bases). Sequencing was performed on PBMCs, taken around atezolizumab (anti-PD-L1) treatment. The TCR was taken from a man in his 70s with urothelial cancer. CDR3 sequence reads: CASTPPTGPSYEQYF. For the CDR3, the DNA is TGTGCCAGCACCCCCCCCACAGGACCCTCCTACGAGCAGTACTTC.